A selection of T cell receptor beta chains follows, all from one sample in a study of technical replicates of blood from a handful of donors. Using immunoSEQ multiplex PCR, the repertoire was profiled, and TCRdb retains in-frame clones only, with some absent. The sample lists 65,000 to 90,000 clones, 86% occurring once. The sample was PBMCs. These receptors originate from a human donor in good health. Some clones in this sample may be carry-over from other donors' samples. CDR3s include the opening cysteine and the closing phenylalanine or tryptophan. A D gene is named only where the DNA matches it firmly. Only some rows state a clone size, as once, few, many or a class for expanded clones.

>NA|TRBV30|15|TRBD2|TRBJ2-3
CAWSPGLAGADTQYF
TGTGCCTGGAGTCCCGGACTAGCGGGAGCAGATACGCAGTATTTT
>NA|TRBV27|17|NA|TRBJ1-5
CASSFSLVPPTDQPQHF
TGTGCCAGCAGTTTCTCATTAGTCCCGCCCACGGATCAGCCCCAGCATTTT
>NA|TRBV18|15|TRBD1|TRBJ1-3
CASSTTGGPGNTIYF
TGTGCCAGCTCAACAACAGGGGGCCCTGGAAACACCATATATTTT
>NA|TRBV5-8|15|NA|TRBJ2-1
CASSLARTTYNEQFF
TGTGCCAGCAGCTTGGCTAGGACTACGTACAATGAGCAGTTCTTC
>NA|TRBV19|13|NA|TRBJ2-7
CASSSRQGYEQYF
TGTGCCAGTAGTAGTCGGCAGGGATACGAGCAGTACTTC
>NA|TRBV4-3|15|TRBD2|TRBJ2-3
CASSSSGGAADTQYF
TGCGCCAGCAGCTCGAGCGGGGGGGCGGCAGATACGCAGTATTTT
>NA|TRBV5-1|14|NA|TRBJ2-3
CASSFGRVPDTQYF
TGCGCCAGCAGCTTCGGTAGAGTACCAGATACGCAGTATTTT
>few|TRBV5-6|14|NA|TRBJ2-3
CASSFRFYTDTQYF
TGTGCCAGCAGCTTCCGTTTTTACACAGATACGCAGTATTTT
>NA|TRBV2|13|NA|TRBJ1-5
CASSKGGDQPQHF
TGTGCCAGCAGTAAGGGGGGGGATCAGCCCCAGCATTTT
>NA|TRBV4-1|18|TRBD1|TRBJ1-6
CASSQVPGGSSYNSPLHF
TGCGCCAGCAGCCAAGTGCCAGGGGGTAGCTCCTATAATTCACCCCTCCACTTT
>NA|TRBV2|12|NA|TRBJ2-5
CASGAFQETQYF
TGTGCCTCAGGGGCCTTTCAAGAGACCCAGTACTTC
>NA|TRBV25-1|13|TRBD1|TRBJ1-3
CASSDRGGNTIYF
TGTGCCAGCAGTGACAGGGGGGGAAACACCATATATTTT
>NA|TRBV5-6|15|TRBD2|TRBJ2-2
CASSLLAGVSGELFF
TGTGCCAGCAGCCTCCTAGCGGGAGTTAGCGGGGAGCTGTTTTTT
>NA|TRBV2|16|TRBD2|TRBJ2-5
CASSVQGLREQETQYF
TGTGCCAGCAGTGTTCAAGGTTTGCGGGAGCAAGAGACCCAGTACTTC
>NA|TRBV5-1|16|TRBD2|TRBJ2-5
CASSSRTSGGVETQYF
TGCGCCAGCAGCTCCCGAACTAGCGGGGGGGTGGAGACCCAGTACTTC
>NA|TRBV7-9|15|TRBD1|TRBJ2-5
CASSLVQGARETQYF
TGTGCCAGCAGCTTAGTTCAGGGGGCACGAGAGACCCAGTACTTC
>NA|TRBV30|13|NA|TRBJ2-5
CAWSRTDQETQYF
TGTGCCTGGAGTCGCACAGACCAAGAGACCCAGTACTTC
>few|TRBV7-9|14|NA|TRBJ2-7
CASSPTPGGYEQYF
TGTGCCAGCAGTCCTACTCCGGGTGGTTACGAGCAGTACTTC
>NA|TRBV10-3|16|TRBD1|TRBJ2-5
CAISSGQGTFQETQYF
TGTGCCATCAGCTCGGGACAGGGAACCTTCCAAGAGACCCAGTACTTC
>NA|TRBV4-1|17|TRBD2|TRBJ2-2
CASSQPSGRSNTGELFF
TGCGCCAGCAGCCAACCTAGCGGGAGGAGCAACACCGGGGAGCTGTTTTTT
>NA|TRBV30|12|NA|TRBJ1-1
CAWSFDRSEAFF
TGTGCCTGGAGTTTTGACAGGTCTGAAGCTTTCTTT
>NA|TRBV9|16|TRBD1|TRBJ1-2
CASSVAGQGGSNGYTF
TGTGCCAGCAGCGTAGCGGGACAGGGGGGTTCTAATGGCTACACCTTC
>few|TRBV6-6|14|NA|TRBJ2-5
CASSIPRGQETQYF
TGTGCCAGCAGTATACCTAGGGGTCAAGAGACCCAGTACTTC
>NA|TRBV6-4|15|TRBD2|TRBJ2-2
CASSDTGGGTGELFF
TGTGCCAGCAGTGATACGGGAGGAGGCACCGGGGAGCTGTTTTTT
>once|TRBV5-1|14|TRBD2|TRBJ2-2
CASSSASGVTELFF
TGCGCCAGCAGCTCGGCTAGCGGGGTTACGGAGCTGTTTTTT
>NA|TRBV4-1|15|TRBD2|TRBJ2-7
CASSQDSGGAYEQYF
TGCGCCAGCAGCCAAGATAGCGGGGGGGCCTACGAGCAGTACTTC
>once|TRBV20-1|11|NA|TRBJ2-7
CSARDAGPIAF
TGCAGTGCTAGAGATGCGGGACCCATCGCCTTC
>NA|TRBV7-3|15|TRBD2|TRBJ2-2
CASSPGLAGTGELFF
TGTGCCAGCAGCCCTGGACTAGCGGGGACCGGGGAGCTGTTTTTT
>NA|TRBV4-2|16|TRBD1|TRBJ1-5
CASSVVRGGLNQPQHF
TGTGCCAGCAGCGTGGTGAGAGGGGGCCTAAATCAGCCCCAGCATTTT
>once|TRBV7-9|15|NA|TRBJ1-2
CASSPPGDRNYGYTF
TGTGCCAGCAGCCCTCCCGGCGACAGGAACTATGGCTACACCTTC
>once|TRBV9|14|NA|TRBJ2-7
CASSVGRVDHEQYF
TGTGCCAGCAGCGTAGGCAGGGTGGACCACGAGCAGTACTTC
>NA|TRBV5-1|17|NA|TRBJ1-2
CASSLAVEPGGDYGYTF
TGCGCCAGCAGCTTGGCCGTCGAACCGGGAGGGGACTATGGCTACACCTTC
>NA|TRBV5-1|13|NA|TRBJ2-2
CASSSGNTGELFF
TGCGCCAGCAGCTCAGGCAACACCGGGGAGCTGTTTTTT
>NA|TRBV5-1|17|TRBD2|TRBJ2-7
CASSLAASGRNSYEQYF
TGCGCCAGCAGCTTGGCGGCTAGCGGGAGGAACTCCTACGAGCAGTACTTC
>NA|TRBV19|13|NA|TRBJ2-1
CASTPSDYNEQFF
TGTGCCAGTACTCCTAGCGATTACAATGAGCAGTTCTTC
>NA|TRBV18|15|NA|TRBJ2-5
CASSPGASAQETQYF
TGTGCCAGCTCACCAGGGGCTAGCGCCCAAGAGACCCAGTACTTC
>NA|TRBV5-6|15|NA|TRBJ2-1
CASSLGIGGYNEQFF
TGTGCCAGCAGCTTGGGAATAGGCGGCTACAATGAGCAGTTCTTC
>NA|TRBV7-8|14|TRBD1|TRBJ1-2
CASSYRDRSYGYTF
TGTGCCAGCAGCTACCGGGACAGGTCCTATGGCTACACCTTC
>NA|TRBV11-1|15|NA|TRBJ2-3
CASSLRRSSTDTQYF
TGTGCCAGCAGCTTACGGAGGAGTAGCACAGATACGCAGTATTTT
>NA|TRBV6-6|12|NA|TRBJ1-5
CASSGLAQPQHF
TGTGCCAGCTCAGGGCTGGCTCAGCCCCAGCATTTT
>NA|TRBV5-1|13|NA|TRBJ2-5
CASSRAVQETQYF
TGCGCCAGCAGCAGAGCGGTTCAAGAGACTCAGTACTTC
>NA|TRBV10-3|13|TRBD2|TRBJ2-4
CAINSGGSGIQYF
TGTGCCATCAACAGCGGGGGGAGTGGGATTCAGTACTTC
>NA|TRBV6-5|16|NA|TRBJ1-2
CASSYSVAGGNYGYTF
TGTGCCAGCAGTTACTCGGTGGCAGGTGGAAACTATGGCTACACCTTC
>NA|TRBV10-3|14|TRBD2|TRBJ2-5
CAISEYLAEETQYF
TGTGCCATCAGTGAGTACCTAGCGGAAGAGACCCAGTACTTC
>NA|TRBV23-1|16|NA|TRBJ1-5
CASSPSVQFSNQPQHF
TGCGCCAGCAGTCCTTCCGTACAGTTTAGCAATCAGCCCCAGCATTTT
>NA|TRBV9|13|TRBD1|TRBJ1-5
CASSRQGGQPQHF
TGTGCCAGCAGTCGACAGGGGGGTCAGCCCCAGCATTTT
>NA|TRBV18|14|TRBD1|TRBJ1-1
CASSTGQGATEAFF
TGTGCCAGCTCAACGGGACAGGGGGCTACTGAAGCTTTCTTT
>NA|TRBV18|14|NA|TRBJ1-4
CASSPSGQGEKLFF
TGTGCCAGCTCACCGAGTGGGCAGGGTGAAAAACTGTTTTTT
>NA|TRBV18|16|NA|TRBJ1-2
CASSPTWGLANYGYTF
TGTGCCAGCTCACCAACCTGGGGACTAGCTAACTATGGCTACACCTTC
>NA|TRBV10-3|15|TRBD2|TRBJ2-7
CAIKASGGTGNEQYF
TGTGCCATCAAGGCATCGGGGGGAACAGGAAACGAGCAGTACTTC
>NA|TRBV19|17|TRBD2|TRBJ2-2
CASSERGLDASAGELFF
TGTGCCAGTAGCGAGAGGGGACTAGACGCGAGTGCCGGGGAGCTGTTTTTT
>few|TRBV7-9|14|NA|TRBJ1-2
CASSLAETNYGYTF
TGTGCCAGCAGCTTGGCAGAAACTAACTATGGCTACACCTTC
>NA|TRBV5-1|15|NA|TRBJ2-1
CARSKPDSSYNEQFF
TGCGCCCGCAGCAAACCCGACAGCTCCTACAATGAGCAGTTCTTC
>NA|TRBV7-2|15|TRBD2|TRBJ2-3
CASDSTSGSRGTQYF
TGTGCCAGCGACTCGACTAGCGGGTCAAGGGGTACGCAGTATTTT
>NA|TRBV25-1|14|TRBD2|TRBJ2-7
CASGGTSGSYEQYF
TGTGCCAGCGGAGGGACTAGCGGCTCCTACGAGCAGTACTTC
>NA|TRBV7-9|19|TRBD2|TRBJ2-2
CASSLTRTSGGINTGELFF
TGTGCCAGCAGCCTAACTCGGACTAGCGGGGGGATAAACACCGGGGAGCTGTTTTTT
>NA|TRBV6-6|11|NA|TRBJ1-2
CASRQEYGYTF
TGTGCCAGCAGACAGGAATATGGCTACACCTTC
>NA|TRBV6-5|14|TRBD1|TRBJ2-7
CASSYDRGIDEQYF
TGTGCCAGCAGTTACGACAGGGGAATCGACGAGCAGTACTTC
>NA|TRBV6-5|15|TRBD1|TRBJ1-1
CASSYYRGRDTEAFF
TGTGCCAGCAGTTACTACAGGGGTCGGGACACTGAAGCTTTCTTT
>once|TRBV7-9|13|NA|TRBJ2-3
CASSLVWSGQKYF
TGTGCCAGCAGCTTAGTTTGGTCGGGACAAAAGTATTTT